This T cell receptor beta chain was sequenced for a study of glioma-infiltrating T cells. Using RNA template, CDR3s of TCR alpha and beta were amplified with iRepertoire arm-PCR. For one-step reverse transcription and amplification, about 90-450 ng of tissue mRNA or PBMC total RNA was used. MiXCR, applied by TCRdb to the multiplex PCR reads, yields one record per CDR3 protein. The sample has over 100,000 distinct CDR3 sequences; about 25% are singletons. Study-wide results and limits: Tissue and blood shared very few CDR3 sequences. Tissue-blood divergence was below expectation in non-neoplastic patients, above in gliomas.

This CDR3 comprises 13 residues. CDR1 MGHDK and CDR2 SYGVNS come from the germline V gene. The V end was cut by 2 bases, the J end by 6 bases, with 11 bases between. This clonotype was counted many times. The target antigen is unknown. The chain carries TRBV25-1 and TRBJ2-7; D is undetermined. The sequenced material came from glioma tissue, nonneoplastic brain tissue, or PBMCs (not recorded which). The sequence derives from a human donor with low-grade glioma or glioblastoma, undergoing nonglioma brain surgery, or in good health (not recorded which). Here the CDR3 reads CASSEGRRSEQYF. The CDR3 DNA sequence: TGTGCCAGCAGTGAAGGAAGGCGCTCCGAGCAGTACTTC.